What follows are 8 T cell receptor beta chains derived from one specimen sequenced in a study of T cells expressing NK-cell markers. Reanalyzing the 5' RACE reads, TCRdb keeps one entry per CDR3 protein, without DNA. The sample's table shows 200,000 to 300,000 distinct CDR3 sequences. Sequenced input: blood T cells: a sorted CD56 or NKG2C T cell subset, CD4+ or CD8+ T cells, or bulk PBMC T cells (not recorded which). The source of these receptors is a man aged 18 to 30 in good health.

The chain has TRBV3-1 and TRBJ2-5. Per the germline V gene, CDR1 is LGHDT and CDR2 is YNNKEL (reference sequence). The CDR3 runs 14 residues. CDR3 sequence: CASSQDTYQETQYF.

The chain has TRBV6-1 and TRBJ2-7; the TRBD2 assignment by TCRdb is unverifiable without DNA. CDR3 length equals 15 residues. CDR1 is MNHNS, CDR2 SASEGT, per germline. The CDR3 sequence is CASSTGTSGYYEQYF.

The J gene is TRBJ1-2, the V gene TRBV12-3 or TRBV12-4. The CDR3 contains 12 residues. The CDR3 loop is CASSVTSYGYTF.

The chain couples TRBV12-3 or TRBV12-4 to TRBJ1-5; the D call from TCRdb, TRBD1, cannot be confirmed without DNA. The CDR3 has 12 residues. The CDR3: CAGGQSNQPQHF.

The V call is TRBV4-3, the J call TRBJ2-2; TCRdb picks TRBD2, but there is no DNA to check that call. Germline loops: CDR1 LGHNA, CDR2 YSLEER. This CDR3 region has 17 residues. CDR3 sequence: CASSQGVLAEHTGELFF.

The chain uses TRBV10-3 and TRBJ2-2. The germline V gene has CDR1 ENHRY and CDR2 SYGVKD. There are 14 residues in the CDR3. CDR3 region: CAISESMSKGELFF.

The rearrangement uses TRBV12-3 or TRBV12-4 and TRBJ2-1; without DNA, the TCRdb call of TRBD2 cannot be checked. The CDR3 contains 14 residues. CDR3 in amino acids: CASSLSGSPDEQFF.

The rearrangement joins TRBV20-1 to TRBJ2-1; TCRdb reports TRBD2, a call that lacks DNA to check it against. Germline V CDR1 and CDR2: DFQATT, SNEGSKA (reference sequence). The CDR3 runs to 13 residues. The CDR3: CSARERAAGLSVF.